This T cell receptor (beta chain) is from a study of glioma-infiltrating T cells. Study overall: Low-grade gliomas were grade II; glioblastomas were grade IV at initial diagnosis.

This clonotype was seen only once. Its antigen remains unknown. Overall study findings and caveats: Gliomas, especially low-grade, showed above-expected tissue-blood divergence; non-neoplastic patients showed below.

Amplification of TCR alpha and beta CDR3 regions from RNA used iRepertoire nested multiplex PCR. TCRdb recomputed calls from the multiplex PCR reads with MiXCR, one row per CDR3 protein. In the table there are around 390,000 distinct CDR3 sequences, more than 35% of which are singletons. Germline loops: CDR1 KGHSH, CDR2 LQKENI. CDR3 length: 16 amino acids. V lost 1 base, J lost 5 bases, and 5 bases stayed unmatched. This receptor was identified in a human donor with low-grade glioma or glioblastoma, undergoing nonglioma brain surgery, or in good health (not recorded which). The chain joins TRBV18 to TRBJ1-4; 9 bases match TRBD1. Sequencing used glioma tissue, nonneoplastic brain tissue, or PBMCs (not recorded which). CDR3 region: CASSPRTGTGNEKLFF. The CDR3 DNA reads TGTGCCAGCTCACCACGGACCGGGACAGGGAATGAAAAACTGTTTTTT.